The entry that follows covers one T cell receptor beta chain sequence. Its antigen is as yet unknown. The data are from a study of OX40 agonist ivuxolimab in advanced cancers. Study-wide context: The patients got ivuxolimab, which is an agonistic anti-OX40 (CD134) antibody. Patients in dose escalation had liver, melanoma, kidney or head and neck cancers. General observations from the study: Dose levels from 0.1 to 3.0 mg/kg saw CD4+ and CD8+ blood T cells expand clonally by week 6.

The germline CDR1 and CDR2 sequences are SGDLS and YYNGEE. Trimming shortened V by 0 bases and J by 0 bases, and 7 bases separated the two germline ends. The CDR3 length is 15 residues. TCRdb keeps only in-frame clones here, not all; method: immunoSEQ multiplex PCR. The table shows about 150,000 clones, with 90% to 95% occurring only once. The sequence was collected from an adult with an advanced solid tumor such as melanoma, head and neck, liver or kidney cancer. The sequencing used CD4+ or CD8+ T cells sorted from blood, collected in a trial of the OX40 agonist ivuxolimab. The genes are TRBV9 and TRBJ2-1, with D tentatively TRBD1 (6 bases). The CDR3 here is CASSVGGGSYNEQFF. Written as DNA, the CDR3 is TGTGCCAGCAGCGTAGGAGGGGGCTCCTACAATGAGCAGTTCTTC.